This T cell receptor beta chain was captured by sequencing in a study of T cells in tuberculosis. Study background: In South Africa, adults with active tuberculosis were compared with IGRA-negative and latently infected IGRA-positive adolescents.

Measured with immunoSEQ multiplex PCR; TCRdb has only the in-frame clones, and not every one. The sample lists several thousand clones; 95% were seen once. The CDR3 runs to 13 residues. V gave up 6 bases and J gave up 4 bases, with 12 bases separating them. Germline CDR1 is MNHNS and CDR2 is SASEGT. The sequence derives from an adult with tuberculosis. Sample: PBMCs. This chain connects TRBV6-1 to TRBJ1-1; no clear D gene. The CDR3 DNA sequence: TGTGCCAGCAGGATAGGGAGATCCACTGAAGCTTTCTTT. It translates to CASRIGRSTEAFF.